This TCR beta chain was recorded in a study of regulatory T cells in long-lasting Graves disease. Study as a whole: Newly diagnosed Graves' patients had under 3 months of antithyroid drugs. Study-wide results and limits: Persistent disease was associated with favored TRBV28 usage and with favored use of TRBJ1-2 and TRBJ2-5. Relative to new patients (approximately 1,000), persistent patients exhibited greater sharing of public clonotypes (about 3,000).

Assembly of TCR beta libraries relied on iRepertoire HTBI primers together with Arm-PCR of CDR3 regions. Each CDR3 protein gets one entry after TCRdb re-called the multiplex PCR reads with MiXCR. The repertoire holds approximately 470,000 distinct CDR3 sequences, with about 17% as singletons. The sample's time point: newly diagnosed GD, antithyroid drugs for less than 3 months. PBMC RNA served as the TCR library source. The germline gives CDR1 DFQATT, CDR2 SNEGSKA (reference sequence). Trimming left V 5 bases short and J 5 bases short, with 15 bases between. The CDR3 is made up of 13 amino acids. Many counts were recorded for this clonotype. No antigen is known for it. These records were also assigned to another study, of T cells in Graves' hyperthyroidism and ophthalmopathy. That work adds: Hyperthyroidism in the patients, aged 18 to 65, was newly diagnosed and under 2 months in duration.

The sample was peripheral blood mononuclear cells (PBMCs), taken at new diagnosis, from a patient treated with antithyroid drugs. The receptor's source is a man aged 40-55 years with Graves disease. The chain is built from TRBV20-1 and TRBJ2-5; maybe TRBD1 (7 bases). The CDR3 reads CSAPVEGAETQYF. Here the CDR3 DNA reads TGCAGTGCTCCGGTGGAGGGGGCGGAGACCCAGTACTTC.